This T cell receptor (beta chain) was obtained from a study of blood T cell repertoires in COVID-19. On the study more broadly: Acute and convalescent COVID-19 samples came from the United States, Italy and Spain.

The germline gives CDR1 MDHEN, CDR2 SYDVKM. J lost 2 bases, V lost 3 bases, and 18 bases had no gene match. This CDR3 is 21 amino acids long. This clone was seen once. Clones were read by immunoSEQ multiplex PCR, and TCRdb kept only the in-frame ones, dropping some. The data hold about 120,000 clones, with about 82% observed a single time. The sample comprised peripheral blood. The source is a man aged 55 to 70 with active or convalescent COVID-19. The gene calls are TRBV28 and TRBJ2-3, with TRBD2 matching over 12 bases. In DNA form, the CDR3 reads TGTGCCAGCAGTTTTGTCAGGGTACTAGCGGGAGGCCCGGACTACACAGATACGCAGTATTTT. Encoded protein: CASSFVRVLAGGPDYTDTQYF.